The T cell receptor (beta chain) under discussion was sequenced for a study of shared clonotypes between healthy human individuals (dated by TCRdb to the early 2020s). Looking at the study overall: A couple of women and a few men aged 18 to 49 years were included in the cohort. Per donor, three plates each were used for CD4 naive and CD4 memory, two for CD8 naive, and one for CD8 memory. The study deeply sequenced blood TCR repertoires of five healthy adults to estimate repertoire size and the extent of clonotype sharing between individuals. To increase sequencing depth and limit assay-specific biases, TCR repertoire library preparation and sequencing were carried out by different laboratories using diverse techniques. Leukapheresis yielded between about 0.94 and 8.9 billion PBMCs per donor. Points the paper makes about the study in general: Incomplete sequencing was indicated by rarefaction of sorted-subset datasets, despite the large sequencing depth. Pairwise subsampling indicated that sequencing depth was expected to affect the degree of clonotype sharing among donors. Sampling was restricted to blood, and TCR repertoires in tissue are likely to differ from TCR repertoires in blood. Estimated clonotype richness was generally larger for naive than for memory subsets. Because the study included only a small number of donors, the genetic and exposure-history diversity represented was limited. Across several donors, around 5% of naive CD4, 3% to 4% of naive CD8, approximately 2.5% of memory CD4, and under 0.45% of memory CD8 clonotypes were shared. Clonotypes shared by all four sorted-subset donors showed higher generation probabilities than non-shared clonotypes.

With regard to this clone: This clone's antigen is unknown. Base qualities are not provided; no much larger clone lies one nucleotide away.

Donors were healthy HIV-negative adults with no recently reported acute infections or vaccinations. All donors were Caucasian adults living in Nashville, Tennessee, USA. Magnetic negative selection was used to enrich CD4+ T cells, after which naive cells were positively selected on CD45RA and the negative fraction became the memory subset. Blood was obtained by leukapheresis, after which PBMCs were separated by Ficoll-Histopaque density gradient centrifugation and cryopreserved in liquid nitrogen vapor phase. Purity and quantity of every magnetically sorted T cell population were checked by analytical flow cytometry. Each sorted fraction had its genomic DNA isolated and then quantified by UV absorbance on a Nanodrop 2000c. Using the deep immunoSEQ assay, multiplex PCR amplified TCR CDR3 regions from genomic DNA. For each cell subset, the extracted genomic DNA was distributed evenly across all wells of several immunoSEQ 96-well plates, and each plate served as one replicate. Each replicate PCR for sorted subsets received about 200 ng genomic DNA, equal to some 32,000 T cell genomes. The purified libraries were quantified using a Qubit 3.0 fluorometer, sized with a Bioanalyzer 2100, and then quantified again using the KAPA Library Quantification kit. Every immunoSEQ 96-well plate was sequenced on a dedicated single-read 150-cycle Illumina NextSeq 550 flow cell. The paper's processing steps were these. The immunoSEQ output contained only junctional sequences without quality scores, so filtering could not match that applied to full-length reads. To assign V/J genes and CDR3, sequences were annotated using PyIR, a Python wrapper for IgBLAST v1.9, with IMGT germline references. Reads were filtered out if the reads had weak V/J assignments (E-value above 1e-6), no CDR3, stop codons, out-of-frame junctions, or ambiguous translated residues. V3J clonotypes were defined by identical inferred V gene, J gene, and CDR3 amino acid sequence. Percentage overlap between repertoires was computed as shared unique clonotypes divided by the size of the smaller repertoire. Richness of each repertoire was evaluated using RTK rarefaction, the Chao1 estimator, and Recon v2.1 estimates of unobserved clonotypes. Generation probabilities for all TCRbeta clonotypes obtained by the gDNA method from a handful of donors were computed using OLGA. TCRdb stores this immuneACCESS table with in-frame sequences only. Part of the clones is absent; in the studies checked, under half of the shortfall reflects unresolved V genes, and no reason is known for the rest. Clone size and V and J calls were adopted from that table, with D and trimming inferred from the DNA. The sample data list approximately 1,000,000 clones, and approximately 75% of these were observed just once. The biggest ten clones account for over 0.8% of the sample.

CDR1 and CDR2 (SGHDT, YYEEEE) derive from the germline V gene. Unmatched junction bases come to 12, with V trimmed by 4 bases and J by 3 bases. From the cysteine up to the phenylalanine, the CDR3 has a length of 17 residues. Here the CDR3 DNA is all that survives: 51 bases in frame from base 1. Sequenced material: memory CD4+ T cells from PBMCs. What this sample's cell subset or site label stands for: CD45RA-negative fraction. The TCR originated in a man aged 18 to 30 in good health. Some clones in this sample may be carry-over from other donors' samples. The sequence joins TRBV5-6 to TRBJ2-1, and 8 junctional nucleotides match TRBD2. The nucleotide sequence reads TGTGCCAGCAGCCCGCCGCTCGGGACTAGTAACTACAATGAGCAGTTCTTC. Its coded protein is CASSPPLGTSNYNEQFF. With all but the CDR3 taken from the reference TRBV5-6 and TRBJ2-1 genes, the full variable domain is: DAGVTQSPTHLIKTRGQQVTLRCSPKSGHDTVSWYQQALGQGPQFIFQYYEEEERQRGNFPDRFSGHQFPNYSSELNVNALLLGDSALYLCASSPPLGTSNYNEQFFGPGTRLTVL.